This T cell receptor beta chain stems from a study of hypomethylating agent response in myelodysplastic syndrome. As for the study in general: The myelodysplastic syndrome patients comprised under ten men and a couple of women.

Each sample had 350 to 450 ng DNA, as two 200 ng replicates, at survey resolution. Clones were sequenced by immunoSEQ multiplex PCR, and TCRdb holds only the in-frame ones, with some missing. This table holds about a thousand clones, roughly 80% found once. Notes on the study in general: After hypomethylating agent treatment, diversity and clonality showed no significant change, overall or by response. Possible novel MDS antigen recognition by shared GLIPH2 clusters needs experimental validation.

Turning to this clone: What it binds is unknown.

Germline CDR1 reads SNHLY; CDR2 reads FYNNEI. The CDR3 loop spans 17 amino acids. Trimming at V came to 8 bases and at J to 2 bases, leaving 16 bases not matched to a gene. This chain connects TRBV2 to TRBJ2-3; TRBD2 matches at 7 bases. The receptor was derived from a human donor with myelodysplastic syndrome. The input for sequencing was bone marrow, taken before or after starting hypomethylating agent treatment for myelodysplastic syndrome (not recorded which). The CDR3 sequence: CASRDPYRAGHTDTQYF. The CDR3 nucleotides are TGTGCCAGCCGCGATCCATATAGAGCGGGGCACACAGATACGCAGTATTTT.